A single sample gave rise to the 22 T cell receptor beta chains below, sequenced in a study of sequential checkpoint blockade in melanoma. The method was immunoSEQ multiplex PCR; TCRdb's version includes in-frame clones alone and lacks a portion of them. Found here are 3,500 or so clones, 63% of them singletons; the top ten hold 20% to 25%. As to treatment: randomized to nivolumab then ipilimumab (arm A) or the reverse (arm B). Source: CD8+ T cells sorted from blood (inferred from file names), taken from a patient given nivolumab and ipilimumab in sequence. Source of these receptors: a human donor with melanoma.

By share, this clone counts as medium-sized. The chain combines TRBV7-9 with TRBJ2-3, with 11 bases that match TRBD2. The trim removed 4 bases at V and 4 bases at J, leaving 4 bases unmatched. The CDR3 covers 15 residues. The germline CDR1 and CDR2 sequences are SEHNR and FQNEAQ (reference sequence). The CDR3 is CASSSGTSGSDTQYF. In DNA, the CDR3 is TGTGCCAGCAGCTCGGGGACTAGCGGATCAGATACGCAGTATTTT.

This chain uses TRBV2 with TRBJ1-1; 9 nucleotides line up with TRBD1. Losses at the gene ends were 3 bases for V and 9 bases for J; bases not matched to a gene: 11. Germline V gene sequence: CDR1 SNHLY, CDR2 FYNNEI. The length of the CDR3 is 15 residues. CDR3 residues: CASSDLGQGLPQAFF. The DNA of the CDR3 is TGTGCCAGCAGTGATTTGGGACAGGGATTGCCCCAAGCTTTCTTT.

This clone has only a few counts. This likely came from a read error, as a far larger clone is one base away. The same CDR3 arises from other DNA sequences in this sample as well. The CDR3 DNA sequence: TGTGCCAGCTCTCCCACCGGCAGGGCCGACTATGGCTACACCTTC. It encodes CASSPTGRADYGYTF. The chain combines TRBV18 with TRBJ1-2; D is perhaps TRBD1 (5 bases). V dropped 6 bases and J dropped 3 bases, with 17 bases sitting between them. CDR3 size: 15 residues. Germline loops: CDR1 KGHSH, CDR2 LQKENI.

This clone was observed a few times. The genes are TRBV5-5 and TRBJ1-6; 7 nucleotides match TRBD1. Germline CDR1 is SGHKS and CDR2 is YYEKEE (reference sequence). This CDR3 comprises 13 residues. V lost 4 bases to trimming and J lost 10 bases; unmatched junction nucleotides: 5. The chain's CDR3 is CASSLGTASPLHF. CDR3 coding DNA: TGTGCCAGCAGCCTCGGGACAGCGTCACCCCTCCACTTT.

The chain is built from TRBV2 and TRBJ2-7; 16 bases agree with TRBD2. The CDR3 runs to 18 residues. V shed 1 base and J 4 bases; nucleotides not matched to a gene: 7. Germline assignment: CDR1 SNHLY and CDR2 FYNNEI. CDR3 coding DNA: TGTGCCAGCAGTGAAGTAGGGACTAGCGGGGGGGCCGATTACGAGCAGTACTTC. Encoded protein: CASSEVGTSGGADYEQYF.

The chain recombines TRBV28 with TRBJ2-5; TRBD1 might be the D (5 bases). TRBJ2-7 matches the DNA end more closely, so the J call is doubtful. CDR3 length: 12 amino acids. Germline CDR1 reads MDHEN; CDR2 reads SYDVKM. CDR3 sequence: CASSYQGYEQYF. CDR3 coding DNA: TGTGCCAGCAGTTACCAGGGTTACGAGCAGTACTTC.

The chain employs TRBV4-2 and TRBJ1-2; D might be TRBD1 (5 bases). V shed 4 bases and J shed 7 bases, with 13 bases lying between them. The CDR3 spans 13 residues. The V gene's germline CDR1 is LGHNA and CDR2 YNFKEQ. CDR3 residues: CASSPDTVFGYTF. CDR3 nucleotide sequence: TGTGCCAGCAGCCCGGACACGGTGTTTGGCTACACCTTC.

This chain joins TRBV21-1 and TRBJ2-7; no check of the table's D call, TRBD1, against the DNA was made. TRBV21-1 is a pseudogene locus. CDR3 size: 16 residues. DNA for the CDR3: TGTGCCAGCAGCTTTCGGACAGGGGGCGGGGCCCACGAGCAGTACTTC. As protein: CASSFRTGGGAHEQYF.

The gene calls are TRBV2 and TRBJ2-7; 8 bases agree with TRBD2. Germline CDR1 is SNHLY and CDR2 is FYNNEI. Trimming took 1 base from V and 3 from J; bases not matched to a gene: 8. The CDR3 has 16 amino acids. The CDR3, as DNA: TGTGCCAGCAGTGAAGACCCAGGGACTAGTAACTACGAGCAGTACTTC. Amino acids: CASSEDPGTSNYEQYF.

The rearrangement links TRBV7-9 to TRBJ1-1; D is undetermined. The CDR3 runs 13 residues. Germline V gene lookup returns CDR1 SEHNR and CDR2 FQNEAQ (reference sequence). V lost 7 bases, J lost 4 bases, and 13 bases lay in between. The CDR3 sequence is CASTAISLTEAFF. CDR3 coding DNA: TGTGCCAGCACCGCCATAAGCCTCACTGAAGCTTTCTTT.

This clone was observed a few times. The CDR3 sequence: CASSLGWGLAVYEQYF. In DNA, the CDR3 is TGCGCCAGCAGCTTGGGGTGGGGACTAGCAGTCTACGAGCAGTACTTC. V and J are TRBV5-1 and TRBJ2-7, with TRBD2 matching over 9 bases. The ends lost 0 bases at V and 3 bases at J; junction bases unmatched: 7. The CDR3 has 16 residues. Looked up from germline, CDR1 is SGHRS and CDR2 is YFSETQ.

In this sample, this clone turned up once. The V call is TRBV27, the J call TRBJ1-6, with 7 positions matching TRBD1. CDR1 MNHEY and CDR2 SMNVEV come from the germline V gene (reference sequence). The V segment lost 7 bases and the J segment 3 bases; nucleotides outside the gene matches: 3. The CDR3 extends over 14 amino acids. CDR3 nucleotide sequence: TGTGCCAGCAAAGGACAGGACTATAATTCACCCCTCCACTTT. It encodes CASKGQDYNSPLHF.

The genes are TRBV6-5 and TRBJ2-1; 11 bases fit TRBD2. Germline loops: CDR1 MNHEY, CDR2 SVGAGI. This CDR3 contains 13 residues. V shed 7 bases and J 10 bases; nucleotides not matched to a gene: 6. For the CDR3, the DNA is TGTGCCAGCATAGCGGGGGGGCCCGGAGAGCAGTTCTTC. Protein sequence: CASIAGGPGEQFF.

Here the CDR3 DNA reads TGTGCCAGCAGCTTAGTAGCGGGATCCTACAATGAGCAGTTCTTC. Protein sequence: CASSLVAGSYNEQFF. This rearrangement joins TRBV27 to TRBJ2-1, with 8 positions matching TRBD2. Trimming removed 6 bases from V and 1 base from J; junction bases left unmatched: 5. The CDR3 length is 15 residues. Germline loops: CDR1 MNHEY, CDR2 SMNVEV (reference sequence).

This clone was recorded a few times. The chain links TRBV27 to TRBJ2-7; D call uncertain. Germline assignment: CDR1 MNHEY and CDR2 SMNVEV (reference sequence). V lost 2 bases to trimming and J lost 4 bases, with 9 bases between them. The CDR3 totals 13 residues. CDR3 in amino acids: CASSLNSLYEQYF. In DNA, the CDR3 is TGTGCCAGCAGTTTAAATTCTCTTTACGAGCAGTACTTC.

This chain connects TRBV7-9 to TRBJ1-2; D may be TRBD1 (6 bases). Trimming removed 2 bases from V and 4 bases from J, with 8 bases in between. The CDR3 has 13 residues. Germline CDR1 SEHNR, CDR2 FQNEAQ (reference sequence). CDR3 sequence reads: CASSLMGAYGYTF. For the CDR3, the DNA is TGTGCCAGCAGCTTAATGGGGGCCTATGGCTACACCTTC. The full variable domain, its missing parts supplied by reference TRBV7-9 and TRBJ1-2, is DTGVSQNPRHKITKRGQNVTFRCDPISEHNRLYWYRQTLGQGPEFLTYFQNEAQLEKSRLLSDRFSAERPKGSFSTLEIQRTEQGDSAMYLCASSLMGAYGYTFGSGTRLTVV.

This clone was found a few times. This chain connects TRBV7-9 to TRBJ2-7; the D is unclear. Trimming cost V 0 bases and J 4 bases, with 7 bases left between them. The CDR3 contains 13 residues. Germline lookup yields CDR1 SEHNR and CDR2 FQNEAQ (reference sequence). The CDR3 reads CASSLAHEYEQYF. The CDR3 nucleotides are TGTGCCAGCAGCTTAGCGCATGAGTACGAGCAGTACTTC.

The J gene is TRBJ2-2, the V gene TRBV11-2; a weak D match, TRBD2 (7 bases). The V end was cut by 5 bases, the J end by 2 bases, with 9 bases between. CDR3 size: 14 residues. Germline CDR1 and CDR2: SGHAT and FQNNGV. The chain's CDR3 is CASSPGGNTGELFF. The CDR3 bases are TGTGCCAGCAGCCCGGGGGGCAACACCGGGGAGCTGTTTTTT.

The V and J genes are TRBV5-5 and TRBJ1-4; 9 bases line up with TRBD1. The CDR3 is 15 amino acids. CDR1 and CDR2 from the germline V gene are SGHKS and YYEKEE (reference sequence). After removal of 4 bases from V and 7 bases from J, the junction contained 8 bases not matched to a gene. In nucleotides, the CDR3 is TGTGCCAGCAGCCCACACGGGACAGGGCCTGAAAAACTGTTTTTT. Translating it yields CASSPHGTGPEKLFF.

As to this clone: The CDR3 does not end in the conserved phenylalanine or tryptophan, so this is likely a read error. The limits of the CDR3 on the DNA are not certain, so only TCRdb's listed CDR3 is given. This chain uses TRBV28 with TRBJ2-7; TRBD1 was called by the table and not checked on the DNA. The CDR3 length is 12 residues, termini included. Germline V CDR1 and CDR2: MDHEN, SYDVKM. The CDR3 loop is CASSRPGQGAGA.

J is TRBJ1-1 and V is TRBV6-5; D remains unclear. The CDR3 totals 14 residues. Germline-derived CDR1 and CDR2 are MNHEY and SVGAGI. V gave up 0 bases and J gave up 7 bases, with 12 bases separating them. The CDR3: CASSYSGGFIEAFF. The DNA for the CDR3 is TGTGCCAGCAGTTACTCTGGAGGTTTCATTGAAGCTTTCTTT.

The rearrangement links TRBV7-2 to TRBJ1-1, with 8 positions matching TRBD1. Germline CDR1 and CDR2: SGHTA and FQGNSA. This CDR3 contains 15 residues. J gave up 4 bases and V 4 bases, and 8 bases lay outside the gene matches. CDR3 in DNA: TGTGCCAGCAGCTCAGGACAGGGCAGGTTCACTGAAGCTTTCTTT. Translated: CASSSGQGRFTEAFF.